This T cell receptor (beta chain) was identified in a study of PD-L1 blockade in urothelial cancer (dated by TCRdb to the late 2010s). Background on the whole study: Every patient began therapy around 2014 and was given atezolizumab 1,200 mg intravenously every 3 weeks. About nine tenths of the roughly 30 patients were males with bladder-origin urothelial cancer, and 18 of 29 reported a prior smoking history. Patients had an ECOG performance status of 0 or 1 and had received between 0 and 3 prior chemotherapy regimens. Blood samples were analyzed at 3 weeks after treatment start (second dose) and at 6 weeks after treatment start. Blood samples yielded a median of around 140,000 T cells and approximately 83,000 unique TCRs, with median clonality approximately 0.08. Somatic, immune and clinical correlates of response to PD-L1 blockade with atezolizumab in urothelial cancer were the focus of an exploratory multi-omic analysis. TCR sequencing covered pretreatment tumor samples and matched, serially collected peripheral blood taken before and after atezolizumab treatment. Progression-free survival longer than 6 months counted as durable clinical benefit, and TCR features were additionally tested against both progression-free and overall survival. In the same patients, whole exome sequencing and RNA sequencing of pretreatment tumors were performed in addition to TCR sequencing. Durable clinical benefit was achieved by nine patients and was not achieved by 20 patients. Pretreatment blood TCR-seq was available for fewer than 30 patients, at least one posttreatment blood collection was obtained for 25 or so patients, and tumor TCR-seq was available for 25 or so patients.

Synthetic TCR analog templates were spiked into each PCR so that absolute template abundance could be estimated from read counts. TCRbeta CDR3 regions were amplified from genomic DNA with bias-controlled V and J gene primers using the immunoSEQ assay. Sequencing of rearranged TCRbeta segments was done at approximately 20X coverage. In the authors' own workflow: Sequencing errors were corrected by clustering, and CDR3s were annotated against IMGT so that V, D and J genes could be assigned. Downstream analyses used only productive TCRbeta rearrangements and left out out-of-frame or stop-codon sequences. To compute clonality, Shannon entropy was normalized by the log of the number of unique productive sequences and then subtracted from one. Fisher's exact test with Benjamini-Hochberg correction, at a threshold of adjusted p below 0.01, was used to find clones that differed between time points or between blood and tumor. The clones in this table, taken by TCRdb from immuneACCESS, are in-frame only. Not every clone is retained; where verified, under half of the shortfall comes from an unresolved V gene, and the cause of the rest is unknown. The V and J calls and the clone size are those of that table, but D and trimming were determined from the DNA. A total of about 90,000 clones appear in this sample, 75% to 90% of them only once. The ten largest clones represent around 8.1% of the sample.

This clone occurred a few times. Its binding antigen is unknown. No base-level quality is on record; no much larger clone is a single base apart. Counted from cysteine to phenylalanine, this CDR3 has 12 amino acids. The retained sequence is limited to the CDR3, 36 bases, with the frame set at the first base. Between the V and J ends, shortened by 1 base and 12 bases respectively, the junction contains 10 bases. CDR1 and CDR2 are drawn from the germline V gene: MDHEN, SYDVKM. Study-wide conclusions, independent of this receptor: At 3 weeks after the start of treatment, tumor-associated TCR clones in peripheral blood had expanded more in patients with durable benefit (n ≈ 23, p = 0.022). Improved progression-free and overall survival was associated with having pretreatment peripheral blood TCR clonality below the median. Because of the small sample size (n ≈ 30) and the many exploratory analyses performed, the results are intended to be regarded as hypothesis-generating.

The time point label, as the study defines it: peripheral blood 6 weeks after treatment start. A cohort of 25 to 35 patients with locally advanced or metastatic urothelial carcinoma, treated at Memorial Sloan Kettering on a trial protocol, was included. Peripheral blood mononuclear cells were collected pretreatment and during treatment, with between 1 and 8 total time points per patient. The Qiagen DNeasy Blood extraction kit was used to purify genomic DNA from total PBMCs and from tumor samples. PBMCs were collected pretreatment and during treatment, and were isolated and stored as previously described.

The source material was PBMCs, sampled around atezolizumab (anti-PD-L1) treatment. In this chain, TRBV28 is recombined with TRBJ2-1; no D gene call is confident. The source is a man aged 70 or older with urothelial cancer. The CDR3 here reads CASSLLTGWQFF. The bases are TGTGCCAGCAGTTTATTGACGGGTTGGCAGTTCTTC. Beyond the CDR3, the reference TRBV28 and TRBJ2-1 genes provide the residues; the full variable domain reads: DVKVTQSSRYLVKRTGEKVFLECVQDMDHENMFWYRQDPGLGLRLIYFSYDVKMKEKGDIPEGYSVSREKKERFSLILESASTNQTSMYLCASSLLTGWQFFGPGTRLTVL.